These 27 T cell receptor beta chains share one sample of origin, sequenced in a study of blood T cells in healthy people across ages. A second PCR of roughly 7 to 11 cycles used a sample-barcoded 5' primer and a J-beta primer mix. Each CDR3 protein is one row after TCRdb ran MiXCR on the 5' RACE reads. Of about 800,000 distinct CDR3 sequences in the sample, over 45% were seen once. The specimen sequenced was blood. Every receptor here comes from a man in his thirties or forties in good health.

The chain links TRBV6-2 or TRBV6-3 to TRBJ1-2; 7 nucleotides align to TRBD1. The CDR3 contains 14 residues. V shed 10 bases, J shed 3 bases, and the junction held 11 bases outside the gene matches. Per the germline V gene, CDR1 is MNHEY and CDR2 is SVGEGT. The CDR3 sequence is CATFEGAVDYGYTF. CDR3 bases: TGTGCCACCTTCGAGGGGGCGGTCGACTATGGCTACACCTTC.

The chain is built from TRBV29-1 and TRBJ2-5; 8 bases are shared with TRBD1. This CDR3 has 11 amino acids. Germline values: CDR1 SQVTM, CDR2 ANQGSEA. The V and J ends lost 7 bases and 3 bases, in that order; junction bases with no gene match: 1. CDR3 amino acids: CSADREETQYF. DNA of the CDR3: TGCAGCGCGGACAGGGAAGAGACCCAGTACTTC.

Details on this clonotype: An end of the junction does not agree with germline; a read error may underlie this. V is TRBV29-1 and J is TRBJ2-5; D may be TRBD1 or TRBD2 (5 bases each). The CDR3 runs to 12 residues. CDR1 is SQVTM and CDR2 is ANQGSEA in the germline V gene. DNA of the CDR3: TGCGGCGTGGGGGTGTACCAAGAGACCCAGTACTTC. As protein: CGVGVYQETQYF.

The DNA of the CDR3 is TGTGCCAGCAGTTACTCGATGGGTATCGGTGAAAAACTGTTTTTT. Its protein product is CASSYSMGIGEKLFF. The chain recombines TRBV6-5 with TRBJ1-4, with D unclear. This CDR3 region has 15 residues. V lost 0 bases, J lost 7 bases, and 12 bases lay in between. Germline lookup yields CDR1 MNHEY and CDR2 SVGAGI.

Worth noting for this clonotype: A junction boundary mismatches the germline segment, possibly from a read error. The V call is TRBV29-1, the J call TRBJ2-1, with D possibly being TRBD2 (6 bases). Germline V lookup: CDR1 SQVTM, CDR2 ANQGSEA. The CDR3 consists of 12 residues. The CDR3 coding sequence is TGCAGCGTCGGAGGGCGGTTCAATGGGCAGTTCTTC. Its translation is CSVGGRFNGQFF.

This clonotype appeared a few times. The chain links TRBV4-2 to TRBJ2-5; 7 bases fit TRBD2. Germline assignment: CDR1 LGHNA and CDR2 YNFKEQ. The CDR3 runs to 15 residues. V dropped 4 bases and J dropped 4; count of bases not matched to a gene: 9. The CDR3 DNA reads as TGTGCCAGCAGCCCCAGGGAGGGAGAGGGAGAGACCCAGTACTTC. Translating gives CASSPREGEGETQYF.

This sequence joins TRBV20-1 and TRBJ2-3; TRBD2 matches at 9 bases. This CDR3 region has 15 residues. The germline V gene encodes CDR1 DFQATT and CDR2 SNEGSKA (reference sequence). V trimming: 2 bases; J trimming: 4 bases; junction bases outside the gene matches: 7. The CDR3 nucleotides are TGCAGTGCTAGACATAGCGGGAGAGGAGCAGATACGCAGTATTTT. Translating gives CSARHSGRGADTQYF.

The chain uses TRBV2 and TRBJ2-1, with D perhaps TRBD1 or TRBD2 (6 bases each). V lost 1 base to trimming and J lost 6 bases, with 10 bases between them. This CDR3 has 14 residues. Germline V gene lookup returns CDR1 SNHLY and CDR2 FYNNEI. CDR3 protein: CASSEERGANEQFF. CDR3 nucleotides: TGTGCCAGCAGTGAAGAGAGGGGGGCCAATGAGCAGTTCTTC.

The chain combines TRBV3-1 with TRBJ2-3; D gene uncertain. V lost 1 base and J lost 0, with 17 bases in between. In germline, CDR1 is LGHDT, CDR2 YNNKEL (reference sequence). The CDR3 is made up of 18 amino acids. The CDR3 reads CASSQVPPVGTSTDTQYF. The CDR3 DNA reads TGTGCCAGCAGCCAAGTCCCTCCGGTGGGTACTAGCACAGATACGCAGTATTTT.

The count of this clonotype is one. The chain uses TRBV12-3 or TRBV12-4 and TRBJ1-5; no clear D. This CDR3 region has 13 residues. Trimming stripped 6 bases from V and 9 bases from J, with 15 bases between. CDR3 protein: CASSPRIGWPQHF. Here the CDR3 DNA reads TGTGCCAGCAGCCCTCGCATCGGGTGGCCCCAGCATTTT.

The table lists this clonotype with a few counts. The chain combines TRBV6-5 with TRBJ2-5; 8 bases map to TRBD2. This CDR3 is built from 14 residues. Germline V gene sequence: CDR1 MNHEY, CDR2 SVGAGI. V lost 6 bases to trimming and J lost 3 bases; unmatched junction nucleotides: 6. CDR3: CASRVPGLEETQYF. The DNA for the CDR3 is TGTGCCAGCAGAGTACCGGGACTAGAAGAGACCCAGTACTTC.

The V call is TRBV10-2, the J call TRBJ2-7; D may match TRBD1 or TRBD2 (5 bases each). TRBJ2-5 explains the end of the DNA better; the J call may be wrong. Germline V gene data show CDR1 as WSHSY and CDR2 as SAAADI. This CDR3 is 15 amino acids long. CDR3 region: CASTRFTGGGETQYF. CDR3 in DNA: TGCGCCAGCACCCGTTTTACAGGTGGGGGAGAGACCCAGTACTTC.

This clonotype came up many times. The V call is TRBV24-1, the J call TRBJ2-5; no clear D. The CDR3 loop spans 11 amino acids. V was cut by 8 bases and J by 1 base, with 4 bases left in between. CDR1 is KGHDR, CDR2 SFDVKD, per germline. The CDR3 DNA follows: TGTGCCACCACAGTCCAAGAGACCCAGTACTTC. Protein product: CATTVQETQYF.

The V gene is TRBV18, the J gene TRBJ1-4, with 10 bases lining up with TRBD1. The V segment lost 3 bases and the J segment 6 bases; nucleotides outside the gene matches: 1. The CDR3 totals 14 residues. Germline CDR1 and CDR2: KGHSH and LQKENI. The CDR3 nucleotides read TGTGCCAGCTCACCCGGGACAGGGGATGAAAAACTGTTTTTT. Translation: CASSPGTGDEKLFF.

This clonotype was seen a single time. It may be a read error: a sequence one base away is much more abundant. This chain's CDR3 is CSARDPSGNTIYF. The CDR3 DNA is TGCAGTGCTAGAGATCCCTCTGGAAACACCATATATTTT. The V call is TRBV20-1, the J call TRBJ1-3; D is ambiguous. This CDR3 is 13 amino acids long. V gave up 0 bases and J gave up 0 bases, with 3 bases separating them. Germline CDR1 is DFQATT and CDR2 is SNEGSKA (reference sequence).

The chain joins TRBV20-1 to TRBJ1-1, with D possibly TRBD1 on 6 matching bases. The CDR3 extends over 14 amino acids. V lost 0 bases and J 7 bases, leaving 15 bases between the germline ends. Germline CDR1 is DFQATT and CDR2 is SNEGSKA (reference sequence). The CDR3 loop is CSAREGGKDSEAFF. Written as DNA, the CDR3 is TGCAGTGCTAGAGAAGGAGGGAAGGACAGTGAAGCTTTCTTT.

The chain is built from TRBV10-3 and TRBJ2-7; D unclear. The end of the DNA is better explained by TRBJ2-5, so the J call may be wrong. Germline V lookup: CDR1 ENHRY, CDR2 SYGVKD. The CDR3 is 11 amino acids. The CDR3 sequence: CAISESVTQYF. CDR3 coding DNA: TGTGCCATCAGTGAGTCGGTGACCCAGTACTTC.

The V gene is TRBV12-3 or TRBV12-4, the J gene TRBJ1-1; possible D gene TRBD1, 5 bases. The CDR3 length is 12 residues. V lost 6 bases to trimming and J lost 6 bases, with 11 bases between them. The DNA of the CDR3 is TGTGCCAGCAGCCTACAGGACTCTGAAGCTTTCTTT. This gives the protein CASSLQDSEAFF.

The chain combines TRBV7-9 with TRBJ1-2; D not resolved. The germline CDR1 and CDR2 sequences are SEHNR and FQNEAQ (reference sequence). The CDR3 runs to 14 residues. Trimming took off 0 bases at V and 2 bases at J, with 7 bases between the two ends. In DNA, the CDR3 is TGTGCCAGCAGCTTAGCAACGGGCAACTATGGCTACACCTTC. Residues: CASSLATGNYGYTF.

The chain has TRBV3-1 and TRBJ2-7, with D unclear. This CDR3 has 10 amino acids. V lost 10 bases and J lost 5, with 9 bases in between. Looked up from germline, CDR1 is LGHDT and CDR2 is YNNKEL (reference sequence). This CDR3 reads CATNLDEQYF. CDR3 bases: TGTGCCACTAATTTGGACGAGCAGTACTTC.

This clonotype was seen only a few times. One end of the junction does not line up with germline, which may come from a read error. The J gene is TRBJ2-7, the V gene TRBV7-2; no firm D call. From germline, CDR1 is SGHTA and CDR2 FQGNSA. This CDR3 region has 14 residues. Here the CDR3 reads CASSLGPNSYEQYF. In DNA form, the CDR3 reads TGTGCCAGCAGCCTCGGACCAAACTCCTATGAGCAGTACTTC.

This sequence joins TRBV20-1 and TRBJ2-3; D may be TRBD2 (5 bases). CDR1 is DFQATT and CDR2 is SNEGSKA in the germline V gene (reference sequence). V dropped 2 bases and J dropped 5 bases, with 11 bases sitting between them. The CDR3 is made up of 13 amino acids. CDR3 in amino acids: CSARKLAEDTQYF. The CDR3 DNA reads as TGCAGTGCTAGAAAGCTAGCAGAAGATACGCAGTATTTT.

The chain employs TRBV20-1 and TRBJ1-5; maybe TRBD1 (6 bases). Germline V CDR1 and CDR2: DFQATT, SNEGSKA (reference sequence). The CDR3 is 13 residues long. Trimming stripped 5 bases from V and 7 bases from J, with 15 bases between. CDR3 in amino acids: CSAAKGVQQPQHF. The CDR3 nucleotides are TGCAGTGCTGCAAAGGGGGTTCAACAGCCCCAGCATTTT.

This clonotype was counted many times. This chain links TRBV5-5 with TRBJ2-7, with TRBD2 as a possible D gene (5 bases). The V gene lost 0 bases and the J gene lost 6 bases, with 16 bases spanning the gap. This CDR3 contains 15 residues. Germline lookup yields CDR1 SGHKS and CDR2 YYEKEE (reference sequence). Written as DNA, the CDR3 is TGTGCCAGCAGCTTGGGAGCGCTAGCTGGGGTCGAGCAGTACTTC. It specifies CASSLGALAGVEQYF.

This clonotype was seen ten or more times. The genes are TRBV28 and TRBJ2-7; D possibly uses TRBD1 or TRBD2 (5 bases each). Trimming shortened V by 4 bases and J by 2 bases, and 9 bases separated the two germline ends. The germline CDR1 and CDR2 sequences are MDHEN and SYDVKM. The CDR3 sequence is 13 residues long. In nucleotides, the CDR3 is TGTGCCAGCAGTTCCTCGGGGCCCTACGAGCAGTACTTC. Its protein is CASSSSGPYEQYF.

The chain employs TRBV5-1 and TRBJ2-5; 12 nucleotides line up with TRBD2. This CDR3 has 16 amino acids. Germline V gives CDR1 SGHRS, CDR2 YFSETQ. V lost 3 bases, J lost 0 bases, and 3 bases stayed unmatched. The CDR3 region has the DNA TGCGCCAGCAGCTCAGGACTAGCGGGGTACCAAGAGACCCAGTACTTC. This translates into CASSSGLAGYQETQYF.

This rearrangement joins TRBV4-1 to TRBJ2-1; TRBD1 agrees at 7 bases. The germline CDR1 and CDR2 sequences are MGHRA and YSYEKL. The CDR3 consists of 16 residues. V lost 3 bases to trimming and J lost 1 base; unmatched junction nucleotides: 6. The CDR3 coding sequence is TGCGCCAGCAGCCACTATCCGGGACAGTCCTACAATGAGCAGTTCTTC. This encodes CASSHYPGQSYNEQFF.